These T cell receptor beta chains were read from a single sample in a study of beta chain features in type 1 diabetes. Libraries were prepared by immunoSEQ multiplex PCR; TCRdb keeps only in-frame clonotypes and omits some of them. The sample shows 550,000 to 850,000 clones, under 15% of them seen only once. The material sequenced was naive CD4+ T cells from blood. These receptors all stem from a man younger than 35 with type 1 diabetes. Both conserved end residues are trimmed from each CDR3.

j_call v_call cdr3_aa
TRBJ1-5 TRBV4-2 ASSQDPGGQGPGQPQH
TRBJ1-2 TRBV27 ASSLGDSGGYT
TRBJ2-7 TRBV7-9 ASRGTDPYEQY
TRBJ1-1 TRBV20-1 SARGNTEAF
TRBJ2-7 TRBV14 ASSQDSWTGVYEQY
TRBJ2-1 TRBV7-9 ASSSGQDKRDEQF
TRBJ1-6 TRBV5-4 ASRSIDKNSPLH
TRBJ2-7 TRBV6-1 ASSEWDEQY
TRBJ2-3 TRBV19 ASSPQTGSTDTQY
TRBJ2-5 TRBV29-1 SVATRAQGETQY
TRBJ2-5 TRBV4-1 ASSQVLSPGGRQETQY
TRBJ1-1 TRBV30 AWSVGLYTEAF
TRBJ2-3 TRBV14 ASSQVDLTDTQY
- TRBV29-1 SVGDNYEQY
TRBJ2-4 TRBV2 ASSSGAKNIQY
TRBJ1-1 TRBV6-1 ASSEGDRVNTEAF
TRBJ2-7 TRBV6-1 ASRQTVSYEQY
TRBJ1-5 TRBV7-9 ASSGQGNQPQH
TRBJ1-6 TRBV28 ASSLSSSPLH
TRBJ1-2 TRBV7-9 ASSSGYENYGYT
TRBJ1-2 TRBV5-6 ASSLGQPRGYGYT
TRBJ1-1 TRBV5-1 ASSPQGAMAEAF
TRBJ2-2 TRBV12-5 ASGFSGGNTGELF
TRBJ2-5 TRBV28 ASSLSNQETQY
TRBJ2-1 TRBV28 ASSLTSFPYNEQF
TRBJ1-2 TRBV28 ASSLVDTRNYGYT
TRBJ1-1 TRBV29-1 SAETTANTEAF
TRBJ1-5 TRBV30 AWSVNPAGPQH
TRBJ2-2 TRBV7-9 ASILPGQGQNTGELF
TRBJ1-2 TRBV5-1 ASSLGQGNYGYT
TRBJ1-1 TRBV27 ASVEGTLNTEAF
TRBJ1-2 TRBV7-9 ASSLAEASYGYT
TRBJ2-5 TRBV13 ASSSPGRGPGQY
TRBJ1-1 TRBV7-3 ASSIQGGDTEAF
TRBJ1-5 TRBV27 ASTGLVGQPQH